The next 12 T cell receptor beta chains were all read from a single sample in a study of CD8+CD57+ T cells in acquired aplastic anemia. Genomic DNA served as template for TCR beta VDJ and CDR3 profiling. TCRdb fed the reads into MiXCR, producing one record per CDR3 protein. In the table there are roughly 93,000 distinct CDR3 sequences, 55% to 75% of which are singletons. In patients chosen for sequencing, flow cytometry had shown CD8+CD57+ cell expansion. The sequencing input was sorted CD4+, CD8+, or CD8+CD57+ T cells (not recorded which) from PBMCs. These receptors all come from a human donor with aplastic anemia.

This chain connects TRBV2 to TRBJ2-7; D is uncertain. This CDR3 is built from 14 residues. From germline, CDR1 is SNHLY and CDR2 FYNNEI. V lost 5 bases, J lost 7 bases, and 18 bases lay in between. The CDR3 sequence is CASSSQSRLGEQYF. The DNA for the CDR3 is TGTGCCAGCAGTTCTCAGTCTCGGTTGGGGGAGCAGTACTTC.

This clonotype was counted many times. The rearrangement links TRBV4-1 to TRBJ2-3; the match to TRBD2 covers 13 bases. The CDR3 has 17 amino acids. Germline CDR1 and CDR2: MGHRA and YSYEKL. Unmatched junction bases numbered 6, after V lost 0 bases and J lost 6 bases. The CDR3 region is CASSQDERLAGGDTQYF. Written as DNA, the CDR3 is TGCGCCAGCAGCCAAGATGAGCGACTAGCGGGGGGCGATACGCAGTATTTT.

The chain links TRBV10-3 to TRBJ2-1, with D possibly matching TRBD1 (6 bases). CDR1 is ENHRY, CDR2 SYGVKD, per germline. This CDR3 comprises 14 residues. Between the trimmed V and J ends, which lost 10 bases and 1 base, there was a span of 14 bases. In DNA form, the CDR3 reads TGTGCCACTCATACAGGGACATCCTACAATGAGCAGTTCTTC. Translated, it gives CATHTGTSYNEQFF.

V gene TRBV20-1 combines with J gene TRBJ1-2, with D possibly being TRBD1 (5 bases). CDR3 length: 11 residues. The ends were cut back, 7 bases at V and 1 base at J, with 7 bases in the middle. Germline V gene sequence: CDR1 DFQATT, CDR2 SNEGSKA (reference sequence). In DNA form, the CDR3 reads TGCAGTGGGGACTATAACTATGGCTACACCTTC. Residues: CSGDYNYGYTF.

The V call is TRBV20-1, the J call TRBJ2-2, with D hard to call. This CDR3 contains 12 residues. Germline-derived CDR1 and CDR2 are DFQATT and SNEGSKA (reference sequence). Trimming cost V 5 bases and J 6 bases, with 10 bases left between them. The CDR3 loop is CSAVVGSGELFF. The CDR3 nucleotides read TGCAGTGCTGTCGTTGGGTCCGGGGAGCTGTTTTTT.

The chain recombines TRBV7-3 with TRBJ2-1; D ambiguous. This CDR3 comprises 12 residues. Germline V CDR1 and CDR2: SGHTA, FQGTGA. V was clipped by 3 bases and J by 7 bases, with 7 bases between them. Written as DNA, the CDR3 is TGTGCCAGCAGCTTCTCCGGGAATGAGCAGTTCTTC. It is translated as CASSFSGNEQFF.

This clonotype appeared a single time. The CDR3 loop reads CASSYTRGVEGDTQYF. The CDR3 region has the DNA TGTGCCAGCAGTTATACACGAGGGGTTGAGGGAGATACGCAGTATTTT. The chain recombines TRBV6-5 with TRBJ2-3; D may correspond to TRBD1 or TRBD2 (5 bases each). CDR1 and CDR2 (germline): MNHEY, SVGAGI. The CDR3 runs 16 residues. V lost 3 bases and J 5 bases, leaving 18 bases between the germline ends.

There are many counts of this clonotype. V gene TRBV20-1 combines with J gene TRBJ1-5, with D maybe TRBD1 (6 bases). V was pared by 3 bases and J by 1 base, with 16 bases between. This CDR3 contains 16 residues. Germline values: CDR1 DFQATT, CDR2 SNEGSKA (reference sequence). CDR3 nucleotides: TGCAGTGCTAGGTTAGGGAAAAGGGGGAGCAATCAGCCCCAGCATTTT. This gives the protein CSARLGKRGSNQPQHF.

This clonotype occurred a few times. The V and J genes are TRBV6-4 and TRBJ1-1; the D gene is possibly TRBD1 (5 bases). Trimming took off 4 bases at V and 1 base at J, with 7 bases between the two ends. Per germline, CDR1 MRHNA and CDR2 SNTAGT. The CDR3 loop spans 13 amino acids. CDR3 coding DNA: TGTGCCAGCAGTGCCAGGGAGAACACTGAAGCTTTCTTT. This gives the protein CASSARENTEAFF.

This clonotype was seen a few times. The chain links TRBV15 to TRBJ2-7; D not certain. V gave up 0 bases and J gave up 6 bases, with 6 bases separating them. The CDR3 covers 12 residues. Germline CDR1 is LNHNV and CDR2 is YYDKDF (reference sequence). The CDR3 region has the DNA TGTGCCACCAGCAGAGATGGGCGCGAGCAGTACTTC. It codes for CATSRDGREQYF.

In this sample, this clonotype is medium-sized (0.01 to 0.1%). The V gene is TRBV10-3, the J gene TRBJ1-5; TRBD1 matches at 10 bases. Trimming at V came to 6 bases and at J to 7 bases, leaving 3 bases not matched to a gene. Looked up from germline, CDR1 is ENHRY and CDR2 is SYGVKD. The CDR3 runs 13 residues. CDR3 amino acids: CAISDRGLQPQHF. The CDR3 nucleotides are TGTGCCATCAGCGACAGGGGGCTACAGCCCCAGCATTTT.

This clonotype has ten or more counts. V is TRBV6-1 and J is TRBJ2-1; 12 bases match TRBD2. Germline V gene lookup returns CDR1 MNHNS and CDR2 SASEGT. The CDR3 extends over 15 amino acids. Losses at the gene ends were 2 bases for V and 6 bases for J; bases not matched to a gene: 2. CDR3: CASSETSGRSNEQFF. Here the CDR3 DNA reads TGTGCCAGCAGTGAAACTAGCGGGAGGAGCAATGAGCAGTTCTTC.